The clone carrying this T cell receptor (beta chain) was counted ten times or more. The data derive from a study of T cells in Graves' hyperthyroidism and ophthalmopathy. The CDR3 regions of TCR beta were amplified from RNA transcripts. Carried out on the TCR CDR3, a first-round RT-PCR used the HTBI primer set. MiXCR was run by TCRdb on the multiplex PCR reads, yielding one entry per CDR3 protein. Of more than 500,000 distinct CDR3 sequences in the sample, about 15% were seen once. The CDR3 contains 12 residues. Germline CDR1 is SGHAT and CDR2 is FQNNGV. V lost 5 bases and J lost 6, with 9 bases in between.

The rearrangement links TRBV11-2 to TRBJ2-3, with unresolved D. What was sequenced was blood. The TCR sequence derives from a woman aged 25-40 years with Graves' ophthalmopathy. The CDR3 nucleotides are TGTGCCAGCAGCAAAGGTGGTGATACGCAGTATTTT. It codes for CASSKGGDTQYF. Drawing the rest from reference TRBV11-2 and TRBJ2-3, the complete variable domain is EAGVAQSPRYKIIEKRQSVAFWCNPISGHATLYWYQQILGQGPKLLIQFQNNGVVDDSQLPKDRFSAERLKGVDSTLKIQPAKLEDSAVYLCASSKGGDTQYFGPGTRLTVL.